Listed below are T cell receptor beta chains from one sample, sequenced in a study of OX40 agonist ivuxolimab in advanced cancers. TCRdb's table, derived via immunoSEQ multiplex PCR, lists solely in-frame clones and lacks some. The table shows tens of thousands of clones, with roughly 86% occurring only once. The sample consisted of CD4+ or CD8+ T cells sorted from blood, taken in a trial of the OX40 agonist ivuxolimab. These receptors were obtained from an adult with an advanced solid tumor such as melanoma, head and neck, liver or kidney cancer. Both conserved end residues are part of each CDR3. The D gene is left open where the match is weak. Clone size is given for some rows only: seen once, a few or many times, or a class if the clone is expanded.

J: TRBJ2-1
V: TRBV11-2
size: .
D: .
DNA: TGTGCCAGCAGCAAACAACAGGGATCTTTTGAGCAGTTCTTC
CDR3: CASSKQQGSFEQFF

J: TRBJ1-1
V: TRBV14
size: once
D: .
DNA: TGTGCCAGCAGCCAAAACCGGGGCACTGAAGCTTTCTTT
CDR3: CASSQNRGTEAFF

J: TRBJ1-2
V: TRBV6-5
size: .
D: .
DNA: TGTGCCAGCAGCGAGGACCCAGGCGGCTATGGCTACACCTTC
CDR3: CASSEDPGGYGYTF

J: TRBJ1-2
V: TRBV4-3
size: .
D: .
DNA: TGCGCCAGCAGCCTTGGACCAGCTAGTGATGGCTACACCTTC
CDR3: CASSLGPASDGYTF

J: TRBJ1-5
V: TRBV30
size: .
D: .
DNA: TGTGCCTGGAGTCTGACAGACTATAGCAATCAGCCCCAGCATTTT
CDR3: CAWSLTDYSNQPQHF

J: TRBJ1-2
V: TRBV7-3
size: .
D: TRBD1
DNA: TGTGCCAGCAGCTTAACGTATACAGGGGACTATGGCTACACCTTC
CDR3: CASSLTYTGDYGYTF

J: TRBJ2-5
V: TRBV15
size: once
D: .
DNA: TGTGCCACCAGCAGAGGAGGAACAGTAAAAGAGACCCAGTACTTC
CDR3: CATSRGGTVKETQYF

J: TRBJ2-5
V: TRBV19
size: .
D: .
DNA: TGTGCCAGTAGTATAGACAGGTTAGAGACCCAGTACTTC
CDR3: CASSIDRLETQYF

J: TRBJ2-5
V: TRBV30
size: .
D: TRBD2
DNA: TGTGCCTCTACACTAGCGGGGGGGATAGAGACCCAGTACTTC
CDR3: CASTLAGGIETQYF

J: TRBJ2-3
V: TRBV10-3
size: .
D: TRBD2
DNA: TGTGCCACCGGGACTAGCGGGGGCGGCACAGATACGCAGTATTTT
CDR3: CATGTSGGGTDTQYF

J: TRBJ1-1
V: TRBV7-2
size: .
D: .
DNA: TGTGCCAGCAGTTTGACAGGGAACACTGAAGCTTTCTTT
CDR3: CASSLTGNTEAFF

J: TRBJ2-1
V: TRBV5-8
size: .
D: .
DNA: TGTGCCAGCTTAGGCACGGGTTGGGGTGAGCAGTTCTTC
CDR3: CASLGTGWGEQFF

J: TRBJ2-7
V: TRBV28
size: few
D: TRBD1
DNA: TGTGCCTGCCAAGGACAGGAAGGGGTCTACGAGCAGTACTTC
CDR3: CACQGQEGVYEQYF

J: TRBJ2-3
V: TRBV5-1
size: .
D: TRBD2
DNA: TGCGCCAGCACCTCCTGGTCTAGCGGATCTAGCACAGATACGCAGTATTTT
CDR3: CASTSWSSGSSTDTQYF

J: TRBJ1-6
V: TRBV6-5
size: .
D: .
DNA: TGTGCCAGCATTCCCGGGACGGGTACAAATTCACCCCTCCACTTT
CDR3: CASIPGTGTNSPLHF

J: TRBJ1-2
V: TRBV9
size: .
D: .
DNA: TGTGCCAGCAGCGTTCGAGACAGCTACTATGGCTACACCTTC
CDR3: CASSVRDSYYGYTF

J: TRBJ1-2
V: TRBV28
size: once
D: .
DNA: TGTGCCAGCAGTTTACGCAGGGCAGGCGGCTACACCTTC
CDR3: CASSLRRAGGYTF

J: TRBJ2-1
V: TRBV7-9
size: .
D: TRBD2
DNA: TGTGCCAGCAGCTTAGGACTAGCGGGGGGACAAATATACAATGAGCAGTTCTTC
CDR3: CASSLGLAGGQIYNEQFF

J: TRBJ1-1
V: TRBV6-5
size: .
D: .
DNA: TGTGCCAGCAGTACGAGGACAGACACTGAAGCTTTCTTT
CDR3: CASSTRTDTEAFF

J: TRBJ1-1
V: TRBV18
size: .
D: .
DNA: TGTGCCAGCTCACCACCGTCGGGGTTGAACACTGAAGCTTTCTTT
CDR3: CASSPPSGLNTEAFF

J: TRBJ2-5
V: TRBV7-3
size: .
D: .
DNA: TGTGCCAGCAGCTCCCGGACCCAAGAGACCCAGTACTTC
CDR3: CASSSRTQETQYF

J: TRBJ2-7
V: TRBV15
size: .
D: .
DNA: TGTGCCACCAGCAGAGATTATGCAGGGGTCAACTACGAGCAGTACTTC
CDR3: CATSRDYAGVNYEQYF

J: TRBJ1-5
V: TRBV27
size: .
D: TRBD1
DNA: TGTGCCAGCAGTTTGACAGGGTACAATCAGCCCCAGCATTTT
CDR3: CASSLTGYNQPQHF

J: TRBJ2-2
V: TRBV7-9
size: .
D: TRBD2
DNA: TGTGCCAGCGAGCAGCGGGGGGGCGCCGGGGAGCTGTTTTTT
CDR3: CASEQRGGAGELFF

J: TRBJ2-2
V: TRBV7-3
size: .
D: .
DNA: TGTGCCAGCAGGTATACTGGAGAGAACACCGGGGAGCTGTTTTTT
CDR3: CASRYTGENTGELFF

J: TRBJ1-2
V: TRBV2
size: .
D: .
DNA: TGTGCCAGCAGTGAGTCTGGTTATGGCTACACCTTC
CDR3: CASSESGYGYTF

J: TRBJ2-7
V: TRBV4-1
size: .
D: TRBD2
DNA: TGCGCCAGCAGCCAAGAACTAGCGAATACCTACGAGCAGTACTTC
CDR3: CASSQELANTYEQYF

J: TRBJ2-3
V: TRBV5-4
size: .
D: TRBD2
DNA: TGTGCCAGCAGCTTGGTAGGGCTAGCGGGGGGGCCAGATACGCAGTATTTT
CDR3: CASSLVGLAGGPDTQYF

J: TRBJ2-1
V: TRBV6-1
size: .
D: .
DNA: TGTGCCAGTGGGGATGGGGGCTCGGGGGTAGGTGAGCAGTTCTTC
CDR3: CASGDGGSGVGEQFF

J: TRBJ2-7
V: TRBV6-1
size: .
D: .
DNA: TGTGCCAGCAGTTACGGGGACGAGCAGTACTTC
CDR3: CASSYGDEQYF

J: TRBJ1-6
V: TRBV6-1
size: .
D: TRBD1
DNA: TGTGCCAGCGGTCGGACAGGATATAATTCACCCCTCCACTTT
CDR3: CASGRTGYNSPLHF

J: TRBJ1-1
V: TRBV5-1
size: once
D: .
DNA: TGCGCCAGCAGCTTGGCCGGGAACTGGAACACTGAAGCTTTCTTT
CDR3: CASSLAGNWNTEAFF

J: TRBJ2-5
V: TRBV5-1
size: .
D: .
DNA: TGCGCCAGCAGCTTGGGGGGGCTTCCAGAAGAGACCCAGTACTTC
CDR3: CASSLGGLPEETQYF

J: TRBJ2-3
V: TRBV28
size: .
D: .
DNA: TGTGCCAGCAGTCCAGCCGGGGGCGCGAGCACAGATACGCAGTATTTT
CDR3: CASSPAGGASTDTQYF

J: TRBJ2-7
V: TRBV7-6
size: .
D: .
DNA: TGTGCCAGCAGCTCAAAGTACTCCTACGAGCAGTACTTC
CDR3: CASSSKYSYEQYF

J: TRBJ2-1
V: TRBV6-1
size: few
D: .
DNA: TGTGCCAGCGGAGAACCGGGGGTGAATTACAATGAGCAGTTCTTC
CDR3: CASGEPGVNYNEQFF

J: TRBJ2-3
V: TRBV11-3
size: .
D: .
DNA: TGTGCCAGCAGCTTAGGTCAGCTTAACACAGATACGCAGTATTTT
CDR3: CASSLGQLNTDTQYF

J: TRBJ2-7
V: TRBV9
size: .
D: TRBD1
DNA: TGTGCCAGCAGCGATGACAGGGGAGGCGGCTACGAGCAGTACTTC
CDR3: CASSDDRGGGYEQYF

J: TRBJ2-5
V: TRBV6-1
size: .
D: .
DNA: TGTGCCAGCAGTGTGGTGTGGGGAGAGACCCAGTACTTC
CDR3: CASSVVWGETQYF

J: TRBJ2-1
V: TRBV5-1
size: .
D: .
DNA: TGCGCCAGCAGCTTGGAGACACCCCACAATGAGCAGTTCTTC
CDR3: CASSLETPHNEQFF

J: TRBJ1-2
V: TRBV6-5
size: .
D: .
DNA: TGTGCCAGCAGTTCCGGTGCCAAGGCTAACTATGGCTACACCTTC
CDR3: CASSSGAKANYGYTF

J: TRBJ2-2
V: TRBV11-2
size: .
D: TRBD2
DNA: TGTGCCAGCAGCGAAAGGGCAATAGCGGGGGGGCCCTCCGGGGAGCTGTTTTTT
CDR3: CASSERAIAGGPSGELFF

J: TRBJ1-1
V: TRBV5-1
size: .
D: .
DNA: TGCGCCAGCAGCTCAGGTCACACTGAAGCTTTCTTT
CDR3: CASSSGHTEAFF

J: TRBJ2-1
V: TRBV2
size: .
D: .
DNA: TGTGCCAGCAGTGAAGCGTCAAGGGGTGGTCGGGCTGAGCAGTTCTTC
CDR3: CASSEASRGGRAEQFF

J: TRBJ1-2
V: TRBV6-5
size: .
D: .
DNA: TGTGCCAGCAGTCTTGGGCCCGGCGGGGGCTACACCTTC
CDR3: CASSLGPGGGYTF

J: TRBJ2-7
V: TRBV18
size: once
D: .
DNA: TGTGCCCCCCCAGACGACGAGCAGTACTTC
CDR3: CAPPDDEQYF

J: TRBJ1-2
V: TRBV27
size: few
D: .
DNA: TGTGCCAGGACAGTCCCGAATTTGCCTAACTATGGCTACACCTTC
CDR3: CARTVPNLPNYGYTF

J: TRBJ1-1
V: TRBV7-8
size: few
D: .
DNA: TGTGCCAGCAGAGGGAACACTGAAGCTTTCTTT
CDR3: CASRGNTEAFF

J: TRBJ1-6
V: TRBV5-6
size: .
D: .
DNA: TGTGCCAGCAGCCCCGGACTTGAGAATTCACCCCTCCACTTT
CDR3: CASSPGLENSPLHF

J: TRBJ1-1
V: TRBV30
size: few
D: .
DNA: TGTGCCTGGAGCGCCCTCGGGGGTGGTGAAGCTTTCTTT
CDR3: CAWSALGGGEAFF

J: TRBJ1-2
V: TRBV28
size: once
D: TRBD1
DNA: TGTGCCAGCAGTACGCCGGGACAGGGAGGTTATGGTGCCTTC
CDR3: CASSTPGQGGYGAF

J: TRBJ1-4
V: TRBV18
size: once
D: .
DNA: TGTGCCAGTAGAATGGGGGGCGAAGATGAAAAACTGTTTTTT
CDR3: CASRMGGEDEKLFF

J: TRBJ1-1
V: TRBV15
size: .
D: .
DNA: TGTGCCACCAGCAGAGATCAGGGCTGGGGGGACACTGAAGCTTTCTTT
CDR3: CATSRDQGWGDTEAFF